This section outlines one TCR beta chain sequence together with its context. The sample comes from a study of blood T cell repertoires in COVID-19. Across the study: PBMCs, B-cell-depleted T cells, or T cells were the source of the cDNA or gDNA that made up the material.

Repertoires were generated with immunoSEQ multiplex PCR, while TCRdb's copy carries only in-frame clones and drops some. Of tens of thousands of clones detected, about four fifths appear once; the ten largest clones hold 26%. The sequence was obtained from a woman at least 80 years old with COVID-19, enrolled during active disease. Sequenced material: peripheral blood.

The CDR3 DNA is TGTGCCAGCAGCTATAATCGACAGGGGACAGATACGCAGTATTTT. Its protein product is CASSYNRQGTDTQYF. The gene calls are TRBV27 and TRBJ2-3, with TRBD1 identical over 8 bases. The germline V gene encodes CDR1 MNHEY and CDR2 SMNVEV (reference sequence). There are 15 residues in the CDR3. V dropped 6 bases and J dropped 3; count of bases not matched to a gene: 8.